This T cell receptor beta chain was recovered during a study of T and B cells in COVID-19 patients. Study-level background: COVID-19 patients gave peripheral blood either during active infection or after recovery.

Study-wide results and limits: Clonality of TRB repertoires was high in active COVID-19; recovery brought above-healthy diversity and richness. Patients with COVID-19 reportedly showed strongly skewed T cell receptor beta variable and joining gene usage.

Each TRB amplification used roughly 230-550 ng of genomic DNA from blood. V gave up 5 bases and J gave up 5 bases, with 9 bases separating them. This CDR3 has 12 amino acids. Germline assignment: CDR1 SEHNR and CDR2 FQNEAQ (reference sequence). BIOMED2 TRB-A/B primer pools were used in multiplex TRB PCR. TCRdb reprocessed the multiplex PCR reads with MiXCR, giving one entry per CDR3 protein. In the table there are around 20,000 distinct CDR3 sequences, over 25% of which are singletons. This clonotype has just a few counts. Its target is unknown. The sequenced sample consisted of blood. The gene calls are TRBV7-9 and TRBJ2-5; D gene ambiguous. This sequence originates from a human donor who had recovered from COVID-19. DNA for the CDR3: TGTGCCAGCAGCCGTTGGGTTGAGACCCAGTACTTC. Translation gives CASSRWVETQYF.